This T cell receptor beta chain is drawn from a study of PD-1 blockade in classical Hodgkin lymphoma. This clone occurred a few times. The data were produced by immunoSEQ multiplex PCR, yet TCRdb's version contains in-frame clones alone and is incomplete. In the table there are about 93,000 clones, around 81% of which are singletons. Exposure to brentuximab vedotin varied, and each patient had relapsed following autologous stem cell transplantation. The receptor was isolated from a human donor with classical Hodgkin lymphoma. Sequencing used peripheral blood mononuclear cells (PBMCs), obtained before the second cycle of nivolumab.

CDR3 residues: CSVEGVAKNIQYF. In DNA form, the CDR3 reads TGCAGCGTTGAAGGAGTAGCCAAAAACATTCAGTACTTC. V usage is TRBV29-1 and J usage is TRBJ2-4, with unresolved D. V lost 1 base to trimming and J lost 0 bases, with 4 bases between them. CDR3 length: 13 residues. CDR1 is SQVTM and CDR2 is ANQGSEA in the germline V gene. The full variable domain, in which reference TRBV29-1 and TRBJ2-4 provide the parts outside the CDR3, is SAVISQKPSRDICQRGTSLTIQCQVDSQVTMMFWYRQQPGQSLTLIATANQGSEATYESGFVIDKFPISRPNLTFSTLTVSNMSPEDSSIYLCSVEGVAKNIQYFGAGTRLSVL.